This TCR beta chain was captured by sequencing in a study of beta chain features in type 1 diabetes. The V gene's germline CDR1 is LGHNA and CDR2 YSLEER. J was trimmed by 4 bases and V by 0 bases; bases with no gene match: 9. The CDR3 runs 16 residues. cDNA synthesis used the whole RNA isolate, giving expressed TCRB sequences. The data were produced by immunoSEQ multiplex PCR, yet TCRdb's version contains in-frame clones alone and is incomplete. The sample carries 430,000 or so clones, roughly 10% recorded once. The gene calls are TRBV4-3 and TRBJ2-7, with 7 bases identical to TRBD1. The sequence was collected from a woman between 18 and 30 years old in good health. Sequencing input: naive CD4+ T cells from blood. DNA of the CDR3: TGCGCCAGCAGCCAAGATATAGCCAGGGGGATTTACGAGCAGTACTTC. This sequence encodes CASSQDIARGIYEQYF.